The 7 T cell receptor beta chains given below trace back to one sample, sequenced in a study of blood T cell repertoires in COVID-19. TCRdb's copy holds only in-frame clones and misses some; the assay was immunoSEQ multiplex PCR. Of tens of thousands of clones listed, about 92% are singletons. Sequencing was performed on peripheral blood. These receptors all come from a woman older than 75 with active or convalescent COVID-19.

This rearrangement joins TRBV28 to TRBJ2-1, with D possibly TRBD2 on 6 matching bases. CDR3 length: 13 residues. Trimming left V 11 bases short and J 4 bases short, with 15 bases between. In germline, CDR1 is MDHEN, CDR2 SYDVKM. The CDR3 region is CAAEGTLYNEQFF. The CDR3 bases are TGTGCCGCGGAGGGAACCTTATACAATGAGCAGTTCTTC.

CDR3: CAWSKTGSYGYTF. The DNA for the CDR3 is TGTGCCTGGAGTAAGACAGGCTCCTATGGCTACACCTTC. The chain joins TRBV30 to TRBJ1-2; maybe TRBD1 (6 bases). The CDR3 has 13 amino acids. Germline V gene sequence: CDR1 GTSNPN, CDR2 SVGIG (reference sequence). The V and J ends lost 2 bases and 4 bases respectively, with 11 bases between them.

V and J are TRBV18 and TRBJ1-5; D uncertain. V was cut by 1 base and J by 5 bases, with 9 bases left in between. Germline CDR1 is KGHSH and CDR2 is LQKENI. There are 14 residues in the CDR3. The CDR3 region has the DNA TGTGCCAGCTCACCACGTCGGGAGGATCAGCCCCAGCATTTT. Translated, it gives CASSPRREDQPQHF. The entire variable domain, with the rest obtained from reference TRBV18 and TRBJ1-5, is as follows: NAGVMQNPRHLVRRRGQEARLRCSPMKGHSHVYWYRQLPEEGLKFMVYLQKENIIDESGMPKERFSAEFPKEGPSILRIQQVVRGDSAAYFCASSPRREDQPQHFGDGTRLSIL.

The chain joins TRBV30 to TRBJ2-7; D might be TRBD1 (5 bases). The CDR3 is 14 amino acids. V lost 0 bases and J lost 0, with 9 bases in between. CDR1 is GTSNPN and CDR2 is SVGIG in the germline V gene (reference sequence). Here the CDR3 reads CAWSVGAPSYEQYF. The DNA of the CDR3 is TGTGCCTGGAGTGTAGGGGCCCCCTCCTACGAGCAGTACTTC.

This rearrangement joins TRBV4-2 to TRBJ1-3; TRBD1 aligns across 8 bases. Per germline, CDR1 LGHNA and CDR2 YNFKEQ. Losses at the gene ends were 4 bases for V and 0 bases for J; bases not matched to a gene: 8. The CDR3 totals 17 residues. The CDR3 bases are TGTGCCAGCAGCCCTCGGACAGGGATCGTCTCTGGAAACACCATATATTTT. Translated: CASSPRTGIVSGNTIYF.

The gene calls are TRBV4-3 and TRBJ1-3; the match to TRBD1 covers 8 bases. This CDR3 is 15 amino acids long. The germline V gene encodes CDR1 LGHNA and CDR2 YSLEER. V trimming: 2 bases; J trimming: 4 bases; junction bases outside the gene matches: 4. The DNA of the CDR3 is TGCGCCAGCAGCCAAAAGGACAGGGACGGAAACACCATATATTTT. This gives the protein CASSQKDRDGNTIYF.

CDR3 sequence: CASSRDGTGGEQYF. Written as DNA, the CDR3 is TGTGCCAGCAGCCGAGATGGGACAGGGGGCGAGCAGTACTTC. J is TRBJ2-7 and V is TRBV5-4; 11 bases agree with TRBD1. Trimming cost V 4 bases and J 6 bases; bases outside gene matches: 6. Germline V gives CDR1 SGHNT, CDR2 YYREEE (reference sequence). This CDR3 comprises 14 residues.